Listed below are T cell receptor beta chains from one sample, sequenced in a study of blood T cell repertoires in COVID-19. Measured with immunoSEQ multiplex PCR; TCRdb has only the in-frame clones, and not every one. Of some 24,000 clones detected, around 81% appear once; the ten largest clones hold about 6%. Sequencing used peripheral blood. Every receptor here comes from a man aged 65-85 years with acute or convalescent COVID-19. The CDR3 runs from the conserved cysteine through the conserved F or W. Each record gives: clone size, J gene, V gene, D gene, CDR3 protein, CDR3 DNA. D genes are given only for firm matches. Expanded clones are given a class, and other clones once, few, many or no size at all.

. | TRBJ2-3 | TRBV29-1 | TRBD2 | CSVDVSGGADTQYF | TGCAGCGTTGATGTTTCGGGAGGCGCAGATACGCAGTATTTT
. | TRBJ1-1 | TRBV7-2 | TRBD1 | CASSARTGNTEAFF | TGTGCCAGCAGCGCACGGACAGGGAACACTGAAGCTTTCTTT
. | TRBJ2-7 | TRBV7-9 | TRBD1 | CASSPGQGQGSYEQYF | TGTGCCAGCAGCCCCGGTCAGGGACAGGGTTCCTACGAGCAGTACTTC
. | TRBJ1-1 | TRBV14 | TRBD1 | CASSQQGADTEAFF | TGTGCCAGCAGCCAACAGGGGGCGGACACTGAAGCTTTCTTT
. | TRBJ2-7 | TRBV7-8 | . | CASSLEEAGTSYEQYF | TGTGCCAGCAGCTTAGAGGAGGCAGGCACCTCCTACGAGCAGTACTTC
. | TRBJ2-2 | TRBV7-9 | . | CASSPGPGELFF | TGTGCCAGCAGTCCCGGTCCTGGGGAGCTGTTTTTT
once | TRBJ2-1 | TRBV5-1 | TRBD2 | CASSSGGGAYNEQFF | TGCGCCAGCAGCTCCGGCGGGGGTGCGTACAATGAGCAGTTCTTC
few | TRBJ2-7 | TRBV10-3 | . | CATKAGESGYEQYF | TGTGCCACCAAGGCTGGAGAGAGCGGCTACGAGCAGTACTTC
. | TRBJ1-1 | TRBV12-3/TRBV12-4 | . | CASSLVRATEAFF | TGTGCCAGCAGTTTGGTAAGAGCCACTGAAGCTTTCTTT
. | TRBJ2-2 | TRBV7-9 | TRBD2 | CASSETSGGPGELFF | TGTGCCAGCAGCGAAACTTCGGGGGGGCCCGGGGAGCTGTTTTTT
. | TRBJ1-6 | TRBV7-2 | TRBD1 | CASSSGTGTNSPLHF | TGTGCCAGCAGCTCCGGGACAGGGACTAATTCACCCCTCCACTTT
. | TRBJ1-1 | TRBV24-1 | . | CATSSRVDTEAFF | TGTGCCACCAGTAGCAGGGTAGACACTGAAGCTTTCTTT
. | TRBJ2-7 | TRBV3-1/TRBV3-2 | TRBD2 | CASSSTSGAIYEQYF | TGTGCCAGCAGCTCGACTAGCGGAGCTATCTACGAGCAGTACTTC
. | TRBJ2-1 | TRBV4-3 | . | CASSQDLPASSSYNEQFF | TGCGCCAGCAGCCAAGATCTCCCGGCTAGTAGCTCCTACAATGAGCAGTTCTTC
. | TRBJ2-7 | TRBV7-8 | TRBD1 | CASSSGGLDEQYF | TGTGCCAGCAGCTCAGGGGGCCTGGACGAGCAGTACTTC
. | TRBJ2-1 | TRBV14 | . | CASSQKRPFF | TGTGCCAGCAGCCAAAAGAGGCCGTTCTTC
. | TRBJ2-2 | TRBV14 | . | CASSQDLITGELFF | TGTGCCAGCAGCCAAGATCTAATTACCGGGGAGCTGTTTTTT
. | TRBJ1-1 | TRBV18 | . | CASSPNSGVSRAFF | TGTGCCAGCTCACCAAACAGCGGGGTTAGTCGAGCTTTCTTT
. | TRBJ1-1 | TRBV7-2 | . | CASSLVDMGGTEAFF | TGTGCCAGCAGCTTAGTTGACATGGGTGGGACTGAAGCTTTCTTT
. | TRBJ1-3 | TRBV9 | . | CASSVDSSGNTIYF | TGTGCCAGCAGCGTAGACAGCTCTGGAAACACCATATATTTT
. | TRBJ1-5 | TRBV11-2 | . | CASSAGSNQPQHF | TGTGCCAGCAGCGCAGGATCCAATCAGCCCCAGCATTTT
. | TRBJ2-5 | TRBV5-1 | . | CASSPSRETQYF | TGCGCCAGCAGCCCGTCGAGGGAGACCCAGTACTTC
. | TRBJ2-5 | TRBV9 | TRBD2 | CASSGASGFAETQYF | TGTGCCAGCAGCGGCGCTAGCGGGTTCGCAGAGACCCAGTACTTC
. | TRBJ2-7 | TRBV11-3 | TRBD2 | CASSRLAGEGEQYF | TGTGCCAGCAGCCGACTAGCGGGAGAGGGCGAGCAGTACTTC
few | TRBJ2-7 | TRBV6-5 | . | CASSYDGGTYEQYF | TGTGCCAGCAGTTATGATGGGGGGACCTACGAGCAGTACTTC
. | TRBJ2-1 | TRBV10-3 | TRBD2 | CAISQLAGADEQFF | TGTGCCATCAGTCAACTAGCGGGGGCGGATGAGCAGTTCTTC
. | TRBJ2-7 | TRBV5-1 | TRBD2 | CASRTSSGTSYSRQYF | TGCGCCAGCAGAACCTCGTCCGGGACTAGTTACTCTCGGCAGTACTTC
. | TRBJ1-5 | TRBV7-2 | . | CASSHIPGLGSNQPQHF | TGTGCCAGCAGCCACATACCTGGGCTGGGTAGCAATCAGCCCCAGCATTTT
. | TRBJ2-1 | TRBV19 | . | CASSLRQSSSYNEQFF | TGTGCCAGTAGTTTAAGACAGAGTAGCTCCTACAATGAGCAGTTCTTC
. | TRBJ2-1 | TRBV5-4 | TRBD2 | CASSLPSGSSYNEQFF | TGTGCCAGCAGCTTGCCTAGCGGGAGCTCCTACAATGAGCAGTTCTTC
few | TRBJ1-2 | TRBV2 | . | CASKDSRLGYTF | TGTGCCAGCAAAGACAGTCGCCTTGGCTACACCTTC
. | TRBJ2-3 | TRBV11-3 | TRBD1 | CASSSSGQGTDTQYF | TGTGCCAGCAGCTCCTCAGGACAGGGCACAGATACGCAGTATTTT
few | TRBJ2-7 | TRBV10-2 | TRBD1 | CASRDRRRAYEQYF | TGCGCCAGCAGGGACAGGAGACGGGCCTACGAGCAGTACTTC
. | TRBJ2-5 | TRBV5-1 | TRBD1 | CASSLGQGAGEETQYF | TGCGCCAGCAGCTTGGGACAGGGGGCAGGGGAAGAGACCCAGTACTTC
. | TRBJ2-7 | TRBV20-1 | . | CSAFTINEQYF | TGCAGTGCTTTTACTATCAACGAGCAGTACTTC
once | TRBJ2-3 | TRBV2 | . | CATLSGESTDTQYF | TGTGCCACCCTAAGCGGAGAAAGCACAGATACGCAGTATTTT
. | TRBJ1-2 | TRBV9 | TRBD1 | CASNQGASYGYTF | TGTGCCAGCAACCAGGGGGCAAGCTATGGCTACACCTTC
. | TRBJ1-5 | TRBV12-5 | . | CASGDSSNQPQHF | TGTGCTAGTGGGGACAGCTCCAATCAGCCCCAGCATTTT
. | TRBJ1-1 | TRBV10-3 | . | CAIGDGQLNTEAFF | TGTGCCATCGGGGACGGACAGCTGAACACTGAAGCTTTCTTT
. | TRBJ2-7 | TRBV30 | TRBD1 | CACQSPGTVHSYEQYF | TGTGCCTGTCAGTCCCCCGGGACAGTACACTCCTACGAGCAGTACTTC
once | TRBJ2-6 | TRBV2 | . | CASSVVSSGANVLTF | TGTGCCAGCAGTGTAGTGAGCTCTGGGGCCAACGTCCTGACTTTC
. | TRBJ2-2 | TRBV7-6 | TRBD2 | CASSLRLAGGQHGELFF | TGTGCCAGCAGCTTGAGGCTAGCGGGGGGGCAACACGGGGAGCTGTTTTTT
. | TRBJ2-7 | TRBV24-1 | TRBD1 | CATSEWTGRSYEQYF | TGTGCCACCAGTGAGTGGACAGGGAGGAGCTACGAGCAGTACTTC
. | TRBJ2-5 | TRBV5-1 | TRBD2 | CASSPISGRGETQYF | TGCGCCAGCAGCCCGATTAGCGGGAGAGGGGAGACCCAGTACTTC
medium-sized | TRBJ2-7 | TRBV6-5 | TRBD2 | CASSYRRGGFYEQYF | TGTGCCAGCAGTTACAGGCGGGGGGGTTTTTACGAGCAGTACTTC
few | TRBJ1-2 | TRBV5-5 | TRBD1 | CASSFGAGGDYGYTF | TGTGCCAGCAGCTTCGGGGCAGGGGGCGACTATGGCTACACCTTC
. | TRBJ2-2 | TRBV4-1 | . | CASSLGLATGELFF | TGCGCCAGCAGCCTAGGCCTAGCCACCGGGGAGCTGTTTTTT
. | TRBJ1-5 | TRBV5-8 | . | CASSLPPRGTGNQPQHF | TGTGCCAGCAGCTTGCCGCCCCGGGGAACAGGGAATCAGCCCCAGCATTTT
few | TRBJ1-2 | TRBV4-1 | . | CASSQELEENYGYTF | TGCGCCAGCAGCCAAGAGTTAGAAGAAAACTATGGCTACACCTTC
. | TRBJ1-5 | TRBV6-6 | TRBD1 | CASSDRGSQPQHF | TGTGCCAGCAGTGACAGGGGTTCTCAGCCCCAGCATTTT
. | TRBJ2-3 | TRBV4-3 | TRBD1 | CASSQMTGTTDTQYF | TGCGCCAGCAGCCAGATGACAGGGACCACAGATACGCAGTATTTT